The 6 T cell receptor beta chains below were found in one sample sequenced in a study of Tregs in tolerant kidney transplant recipients. Using immunoSEQ multiplex PCR, the repertoire was profiled, and TCRdb retains in-frame clones only, with some absent. The sample has over 45,000 clones; the top ten hold around 0.8%. The sample consisted of CD4+ T cells from blood, taken before the transplant. Receptors were obtained from a human donor who received a combined kidney and bone marrow transplant.

Comment on this clone: Coverage ceases 3 residues before the CDR3 finishes, and the germline J gene fills in the end. The chain joins TRBV10-3 to TRBJ2-7; 10 bases agree with TRBD1. The V and J ends lost 6 bases and 5 bases, in that order; junction bases with no gene match: 7. The CDR3 is made up of 14 amino acids. Germline assignment: CDR1 ENHRY and CDR2 SYGVKD. The CDR3 spells CAIRGDRGGNEQYF. CDR3 DNA, as far as it was read: TGTGCCATCAGGGGGGACAGGGGAGGGAACGAG.

On this clone itself: The missing CDR3 end, 3 residues past where the read stops, is filled in from the germline J gene. The chain employs TRBV18 and TRBJ2-5; TRBD2 might be the D (6 bases). V gave up 2 bases and J gave up 1 base, with 26 bases separating them. The CDR3 totals 20 residues. Germline V gives CDR1 KGHSH, CDR2 LQKENI. CDR3 bases read: TGTGCCAGCTCACCAGTCCCCGTTTGGAGGGGCCAAGCCCTCCAAGAGACC. Amino acid sequence: CASSPVPVWRGQALQET. The whole CDR3 reads CASSPVPVWRGQALQETQYF.

In regard to this clone: The read terminates 3 residues before the CDR3 end, so the remaining end is supplied by the germline J gene. This chain links TRBV7-2 with TRBJ1-4; 9 bases line up with TRBD1. The junction had 4 bases not matched to a gene; V was cut back by 4 bases and J by 7 bases. Germline V CDR1 and CDR2: SGHTA, FQGNSA. CDR3 size: 14 residues. CDR3 region: CASSSGQGLEKLFF. CDR3 DNA (partial): TGTGCCAGCAGCTCCGGACAGGGGCTTGAAAAA. Using reference TRBV7-2 and TRBJ1-4 for the parts outside the CDR3, the full variable domain is GAGVSQSPSNKVTEKGKDVELRCDPISGHTALYWYRQSLGQGLEFLIYFQGNSAPDKSGLPSDRFSAERTGGSVSTLTIQRTQQEDSAVYLCASSSGQGLEKLFFGSGTQLSVL.

With respect to this clone: With the read ending 3 residues before the CDR3 end, the germline J gene is used to fill in that end. This chain uses TRBV5-6 with TRBJ2-5; D possibly corresponds to TRBD2 (6 bases). Germline loops: CDR1 SGHDT, CDR2 YYEEEE. This CDR3 contains 13 residues. Trimming took off 0 bases at V and 7 bases at J, with 10 bases between the two ends. Partial CDR3 DNA: TGTGCCAGCAGCTTGGCGGAGGGTGGGACC. Residues: CASSLAEGGT. The CDR3 in its entirety is CASSLAEGGTQYF.

To note about this clone: The read stops 3 residues short of the end of the CDR3; the missing end is completed from the germline J gene. The chain has TRBV5-6 and TRBJ2-7; D might be TRBD1 (5 bases). V gave up 1 base and J gave up 4 bases, with 9 bases separating them. Per germline, CDR1 SGHDT and CDR2 YYEEEE. The CDR3 extends over 13 amino acids. The part of the CDR3 DNA that was read is TGTGCCAGCAGCTTGCTGGGGCCTTACGAG. It codes for CASSLLGPYE. The CDR3 reads in full as CASSLLGPYEQYF. Full variable domain (missing parts from reference TRBV5-6 and TRBJ2-7): DAGVTQSPTHLIKTRGQQVTLRCSPKSGHDTVSWYQQALGQGPQFIFQYYEEEERQRGNFPDRFSGHQFPNYSSELNVNALLLGDSALYLCASSLLGPYEQYFGPGTRLTVT.

As regards this clone: The read ends 3 residues early relative to the CDR3; the germline J gene fills the gap. The V and J genes are TRBV2 and TRBJ1-1; D ambiguous. Germline values: CDR1 SNHLY, CDR2 FYNNEI. CDR3 length: 12 residues. The V gene lost 7 bases and the J gene lost 3 bases, with 9 bases spanning the gap. CDR3 sequence: CASNIFDTEAFF. The CDR3 DNA, read in part, is TGTGCCAGCAACATATTCGACACTGAA.